One sample yielded the 28 T cell receptor beta chains listed below, sequenced in a study of blood T cell repertoires in COVID-19. Only in-frame clones appear in the TCRdb table, and some are missing; sequencing was by immunoSEQ multiplex PCR. The table has just over 200,000 clones, around 81% seen once. Sequencing input: peripheral blood. The receptors were sampled from a woman aged 70-85 years with acute or convalescent COVID-19.

The rearrangement links TRBV3-1 (or the pseudogene TRBV3-2) to TRBJ2-6; D unclear. Trimming left V 0 bases short and J 0 bases short, with 12 bases between. Germline CDR1 and CDR2: LGHDT and YNNKEL (reference sequence). This CDR3 region has 18 residues. The CDR3 sequence: CASSQEIGRHSGANVLTF. DNA of the CDR3: TGTGCCAGCAGCCAAGAAATAGGCAGGCACTCTGGGGCCAACGTCCTGACTTTC.

The chain couples TRBV9 to TRBJ2-7, with D perhaps TRBD2 (6 bases). The CDR3 has 16 residues. V was clipped by 0 bases and J by 5 bases, with 18 bases between them. Looked up from germline, CDR1 is SGDLS and CDR2 is YYNGEE. CDR3 DNA: TGTGCCAGCAGCGTAGAGGGTGTCGGGGGTTGGAACGAGCAGTACTTC. Translation gives CASSVEGVGGWNEQYF.

The gene calls are TRBV28 and TRBJ1-1, with a possible D match to TRBD1 (6 bases). The CDR3 covers 15 residues. V was shortened by 3 bases and J by 1 base, with 12 bases between the two germline ends. Germline V gene sequence: CDR1 MDHEN, CDR2 SYDVKM. CDR3 amino acids: CASSFPRTENTEAFF. DNA for the CDR3: TGTGCCAGCAGTTTTCCGCGGACAGAGAACACTGAAGCTTTCTTT.

V usage is TRBV6-4 and J usage is TRBJ1-2; D remains ambiguous. The CDR3 consists of 15 residues. The germline V gene has CDR1 MRHNA and CDR2 SNTAGT. The V end was cut by 6 bases, the J end by 0 bases, with 14 bases between. CDR3 in DNA: TGTGCCAGCAGGGAAAGCTCGAGGTCTAACTATGGCTACACCTTC. It yields the protein CASRESSRSNYGYTF.

The chain carries TRBV25-1 and TRBJ2-1; TRBD2 agrees at 11 bases. CDR3 length: 16 residues. V lost 7 bases, J lost 2 bases, and 7 bases stayed unmatched. CDR1 MGHDK and CDR2 SYGVNS come from the germline V gene. CDR3 region: CASTYLAGGAYNEQFF. The CDR3 DNA reads as TGTGCCAGCACTTACTTAGCGGGAGGGGCCTACAATGAGCAGTTCTTC.

This clone was seen many times. This chain uses TRBV5-6 with TRBJ2-1, with 9 bases matching TRBD1. V shed 2 bases, J shed 6 bases, and the junction held 6 bases outside the gene matches. Looked up from germline, CDR1 is SGHDT and CDR2 is YYEEEE. There are 15 residues in the CDR3. CDR3 coding DNA: TGTGCCAGCAGCTTTACAGGGGGCGCACGCAATGAGCAGTTCTTC. It codes for CASSFTGGARNEQFF.

This clone occurred once. This chain connects TRBV15 to TRBJ2-2; 9 nucleotides line up with TRBD2. This CDR3 is 16 amino acids long. Trimming took 1 base from V and 5 from J; bases not matched to a gene: 5. From germline, CDR1 is LNHNV and CDR2 YYDKDF (reference sequence). CDR3 nucleotide sequence: TGTGCCACCAGCAGAGTAATAGCGGGAGTTACCGGGGAGCTGTTTTTT. It yields the protein CATSRVIAGVTGELFF.

The chain joins TRBV19 to TRBJ2-1; D gene uncertain. This CDR3 has 14 amino acids. The V end was cut by 7 bases, the J end by 6 bases, with 16 bases between. Germline-derived CDR1 and CDR2 are LNHDA and SQIVND (reference sequence). CDR3 region: CASNAAIMVNEQFF. CDR3 in DNA: TGTGCCAGTAACGCGGCTATAATGGTCAATGAGCAGTTCTTC.

V usage is TRBV28 and J usage is TRBJ1-3; 7 nucleotides agree with TRBD1. The CDR3 contains 15 residues. Unmatched junction bases numbered 10, after V lost 3 bases and J lost 8 bases. Germline assignment: CDR1 MDHEN and CDR2 SYDVKM. CDR3 region: CASSFIGQVVHTIYF. The DNA of the CDR3 is TGTGCCAGCAGTTTCATAGGACAGGTAGTTCACACCATATATTTT.

This clone was counted only a few times. CDR3 nucleotide sequence: TGCGCCAGCAGCAGCGGGCCCAGTGGGGATACGCAGTATTTT. It is translated as CASSSGPSGDTQYF. V is TRBV5-1 and J is TRBJ2-3; TRBD2 might be the D (6 bases). Germline assignment: CDR1 SGHRS and CDR2 YFSETQ. The CDR3 contains 14 residues. Between the trimmed V and J ends, which lost 4 bases and 6 bases, there was a span of 15 bases.

The chain employs TRBV5-1 and TRBJ2-1, with D possibly matching TRBD2 (6 bases). CDR3 length equals 20 residues. Germline assignment: CDR1 SGHRS and CDR2 YFSETQ. Trimming shortened V by 2 bases and J by 4 bases, and 28 bases separated the two germline ends. The CDR3 loop reads CASSFGDWDQLDGLYNEQFF. The CDR3 coding sequence is TGCGCCAGCAGCTTTGGGGACTGGGACCAATTGGACGGACTTTACAATGAGCAGTTCTTC.

This sequence joins TRBV20-1 and TRBJ2-3, with D hard to call. Trimming left V 5 bases short and J 2 bases short, with 5 bases between. Germline-derived CDR1 and CDR2 are DFQATT and SNEGSKA (reference sequence). The CDR3 consists of 11 residues. DNA of the CDR3: TGCAGTGCTCCCCTCACAGATACGCAGTATTTT. Translation: CSAPLTDTQYF.

The V gene is TRBV28, the J gene TRBJ2-3, with TRBD2 as a possible D gene (6 bases). Germline CDR1 and CDR2: MDHEN and SYDVKM. This CDR3 is built from 14 residues. The germline V and J ends were trimmed by 7 bases and 2 bases, with 13 bases remaining between them. The CDR3 is CASKKTRFTDTQYF. As DNA, the CDR3 is TGTGCCAGCAAGAAGACTAGATTCACAGATACGCAGTATTTT.

The chain uses TRBV10-3 and TRBJ1-3; a weak D match, TRBD1 (6 bases). The V and J ends lost 10 bases and 5 bases respectively, with 18 bases between them. Looked up from germline, CDR1 is ENHRY and CDR2 is SYGVKD. The CDR3 extends over 14 amino acids. This CDR3 reads CATAAAGARNTIYF. Here the CDR3 DNA reads TGTGCCACGGCAGCGGCAGGGGCTAGAAACACCATATATTTT.

This chain links TRBV28 with TRBJ2-1; TRBD2 agrees at 10 bases. The CDR3 totals 15 residues. Losses at the gene ends were 6 bases for V and 2 bases for J; bases not matched to a gene: 4. Germline CDR1 is MDHEN and CDR2 is SYDVKM. The chain's CDR3 is CASSRTSGAYNEQFF. The CDR3 bases are TGTGCCAGCAGCCGGACTAGCGGAGCCTACAATGAGCAGTTCTTC.

The chain has TRBV18 and TRBJ2-7, with D tentatively TRBD1 (8 bases). The CDR3 runs to 19 residues. Trimming removed 4 bases at V and 0 bases at J, with 25 bases between. Germline CDR1 is KGHSH and CDR2 is LQKENI. The CDR3 here is CASSRYRGGASAFSYEQYF. The CDR3 DNA reads as TGTGCCAGCTCACGATACAGGGGGGGGGCTAGCGCCTTCTCCTACGAGCAGTACTTC. Full variable domain (rest looked up from reference TRBV18 and TRBJ2-7): NAGVMQNPRHLVRRRGQEARLRCSPMKGHSHVYWYRQLPEEGLKFMVYLQKENIIDESGMPKERFSAEFPKEGPSILRIQQVVRGDSAAYFCASSRYRGGASAFSYEQYFGPGTRLTVT.

The rearrangement joins TRBV18 to TRBJ2-2; weak D call: TRBD1 (5 bases). V was shortened by 3 bases and J by 4 bases, with 9 bases between the two germline ends. Per germline, CDR1 KGHSH and CDR2 LQKENI. The CDR3 sequence is 14 residues long. The CDR3 coding sequence is TGTGCCAGCTCACCGGTTGGGGCCACCGGGGAGCTGTTTTTT. Encoded protein: CASSPVGATGELFF.

This clone was picked up a small number of times. The rearrangement uses TRBV7-3 and TRBJ2-1; 7 bases map to TRBD2. J was trimmed by 2 bases and V by 5 bases; bases with no gene match: 9. The CDR3 runs 16 residues. Germline loops: CDR1 SGHTA, CDR2 FQGTGA. CDR3 coding DNA: TGTGCCAGCAGCCCAGCCCCCAGCGGGACCTACAATGAGCAGTTCTTC. This sequence encodes CASSPAPSGTYNEQFF.

The chain has TRBV7-2 and TRBJ2-5; 7 bases line up with TRBD2. Germline V lookup: CDR1 SGHTA, CDR2 FQGNSA. The CDR3 is 16 residues long. Trimming cost V 1 base and J 5 bases; bases outside gene matches: 10. This CDR3 reads CASSLVGGLVGETQYF. The CDR3 region has the DNA TGTGCCAGCAGCTTAGTTGGCGGACTAGTAGGCGAGACCCAGTACTTC.

This sequence joins TRBV19 and TRBJ2-7; maybe TRBD2 (5 bases). V gave up 0 bases and J gave up 1 base, with 16 bases separating them. The CDR3 contains 17 residues. Germline V lookup: CDR1 LNHDA, CDR2 SQIVND (reference sequence). The CDR3 DNA sequence: TGTGCCAGTAGTATAGATACCCATTTGGACTTTTCCTACGAGCAGTACTTC. It is translated as CASSIDTHLDFSYEQYF.

The rearrangement joins TRBV6-1 to TRBJ2-7; TRBD1 matches 8 bases. V lost 6 bases and J lost 7; bases outside the gene matches: 11. This CDR3 comprises 14 residues. Per germline, CDR1 MNHNS and CDR2 SASEGT. This CDR3 is CASSPTGAVGEQYF. CDR3 nucleotide sequence: TGTGCCAGCAGCCCGACAGGGGCGGTCGGAGAGCAGTACTTC.

The chain uses TRBV3-1 (or the pseudogene TRBV3-2) and TRBJ1-1, with D unresolved. CDR3 length: 14 amino acids. Germline V gives CDR1 LGHDT, CDR2 YNNKEL (reference sequence). Trimming shortened V by 3 bases and J by 1 base, and 9 bases separated the two germline ends. CDR3 in DNA: TGTGCCAGCAGCCATATGACGGGGAACACTGAAGCTTTCTTT. This gives the protein CASSHMTGNTEAFF.

This sequence joins TRBV7-2 and TRBJ2-7; 10 bases align to TRBD1. The CDR3 totals 16 residues. The germline V gene encodes CDR1 SGHTA and CDR2 FQGNSA. The trim removed 1 base at V and 4 bases at J, leaving 7 bases unmatched. The CDR3 spells CASSLGETGGGYEQYF. In nucleotides, the CDR3 is TGTGCCAGCAGCTTAGGGGAGACAGGGGGCGGTTACGAGCAGTACTTC.

The chain joins TRBV24-1 to TRBJ2-3, with TRBD1 identical over 12 bases. V lost 3 bases and J lost 0; bases outside the gene matches: 6. This CDR3 is built from 18 residues. Germline CDR1 reads KGHDR; CDR2 reads SFDVKD. In DNA, the CDR3 is TGTGCCACCAGTGATGGGACAGGGGGCGTATTAAGCACAGATACGCAGTATTTT. Protein sequence: CATSDGTGGVLSTDTQYF.

The gene calls are TRBV5-1 and TRBJ2-1; TRBD2 aligns across 11 bases. This CDR3 comprises 17 residues. Germline V gene lookup returns CDR1 SGHRS and CDR2 YFSETQ. V lost 4 bases, J lost 1 base, and 7 bases stayed unmatched. CDR3: CASSILAGGPSYNEQFF. In DNA form, the CDR3 reads TGCGCCAGCAGCATCCTAGCGGGAGGCCCTTCCTACAATGAGCAGTTCTTC.

V gene TRBV9 combines with J gene TRBJ2-3; D is perhaps TRBD2 (5 bases). V lost 4 bases to trimming and J lost 0 bases, with 9 bases between them. Germline V gene data show CDR1 as SGDLS and CDR2 as YYNGEE. This CDR3 spans 14 amino acids. This CDR3 reads CASSYSGSTDTQYF. CDR3 bases: TGTGCCAGCAGCTACAGCGGCAGCACAGATACGCAGTATTTT.

The J gene is TRBJ1-2, the V gene TRBV5-1; D may be TRBD1 (5 bases). The CDR3 runs 13 residues. V lost 6 bases and J lost 2, with 11 bases in between. CDR1 is SGHRS and CDR2 is YFSETQ in the germline V gene. CDR3 in DNA: TGCGCCAGCAAGGCGGGGGACAACTATGGCTACACCTTC. Its translation: CASKAGDNYGYTF.

The rearrangement uses TRBV5-1 and TRBJ2-1; 9 nucleotides align to TRBD2. CDR1 is SGHRS, CDR2 YFSETQ, per germline. This CDR3 comprises 15 residues. The V gene end was trimmed by 2 bases and the J gene end by 5 bases; junction bases not matched to a gene: 5. CDR3 region: CASSFDSGSHNEQFF. Written as DNA, the CDR3 is TGCGCCAGCAGCTTCGATAGCGGGAGCCACAATGAGCAGTTCTTC.